Each of the 5 T cell receptor beta chains below was sequenced from the same sample in a study of early T cells in non-severe SARS-CoV-2 infection (dated by TCRdb to the early 2020s). Library method: 5' RACE. Sequencing relied on a NextSeq 500. Starting from the raw public reads, TCRdb applied fastp trimming at Q25, assembled clones with MiXCR and retained in-frame beta chains. Records with the same CDR3 protein are collapsed into one entry carrying the most frequent genes and DNA. This sample is represented by 70,000 to 95,000 distinct CDR3 sequences; about 15% of them were singletons. Of the sample, about 0.58% is held by the ten largest clones. Sequencing input: whole blood. These receptors were taken from an adult who was a healthcare worker with PCR-confirmed SARS-CoV-2 infection or an uninfected control (not recorded which).

This clonotype has a count of ten or more. V is TRBV3-1 and J is TRBJ2-2; unclear D gene. CDR1 LGHDT and CDR2 YNNKEL come from the germline V gene (reference sequence). The CDR3 contains 15 residues. The ends were cut back, 2 bases at V and 6 bases at J, with 13 bases in the middle. The CDR3 here is CASSQIRTAAGELFF. CDR3 DNA: TGTGCCAGCAGCCAAATCCGAACCGCTGCCGGGGAGCTGTTTTTT.

This sequence joins TRBV3-1 and TRBJ2-1; no firm D call. The CDR3 length is 15 residues. V lost 4 bases and J 2 bases, leaving 12 bases between the germline ends. Germline V CDR1 and CDR2: LGHDT, YNNKEL (reference sequence). CDR3 DNA: TGTGCCAGCAGCCTCGGGTCCAAGGCCTACAATGAGCAGTTCTTC. Protein sequence: CASSLGSKAYNEQFF.

The sample holds many counts of this clonotype. This chain links TRBV30 with TRBJ1-3; D gene ambiguous. Germline V gene lookup returns CDR1 GTSNPN and CDR2 SVGIG (reference sequence). The CDR3 extends over 13 amino acids. V lost 1 base, J lost 0 bases, and 4 bases lay in between. CDR3 protein: CAWSGDSGNTIYF. The CDR3 DNA sequence: TGTGCCTGGAGTGGGGACTCTGGAAACACCATATATTTT.

This CDR3 reads CASSYGGLRTQYF. The CDR3 coding sequence is TGTGCCAGCAGTTACGGCGGCTTAAGGACCCAGTACTTC. The rearrangement uses TRBV6-2 or TRBV6-3 and TRBJ2-5; no definite D call. Germline CDR1 reads MNHEY; CDR2 reads SVGEGT. The CDR3 spans 13 residues. Deletions cut 2 bases from V and 7 bases from J, with 11 bases between.

This clonotype was picked up a small number of times. The chain carries TRBV6-1 and TRBJ1-3; D not certain. V was cut by 7 bases and J by 0 bases, with 19 bases left in between. The length of the CDR3 is 17 residues. CDR1 is MNHNS and CDR2 is SASEGT in the germline V gene. The CDR3 sequence is CASNLIFYGLSGNTIYF. CDR3 coding DNA: TGTGCCAGCAACCTCATATTCTACGGGCTCTCTGGAAACACCATATATTTT.